This T cell receptor beta chain was obtained from a study of cytomegalovirus exposure and HLA in healthy donors. Study-level findings and limits: Both high specificity and high sensitivity reportedly marked the classifier's diagnosis of cytomegalovirus status. In a later analysis, V- and J-gene trimming of beta chains associated with a DCLRE1C missense variant, replicated independently. Roughly even sequencing depth across donors was the assumption behind the presence/absence analyses.

This PCR relied on a set of 60 Vbeta primers and 13 Jbeta primers. Some clones are missing from TCRdb's copy, which holds only in-frame ones; the method was immunoSEQ multiplex PCR. Seen here are approximately 220,000 clones, over 80% observed once, and the top ten hold approximately 0.71%. The CDR3 contains 18 residues. The germline V gene encodes CDR1 SGHTS and CDR2 YDEGEE. Trimming took 0 bases from V and 3 from J, leaving 20 bases between them. Worth noting for this clone: Its specificity is unknown.

V usage is TRBV5-8 and J usage is TRBJ2-3; TRBD1 might be the D (5 bases). The TCR originated in a boy younger than 10 in good health and CMV-seronegative. The sample was PBMCs. This chain's CDR3 is CASSLGGRRIISTDTQYF. The CDR3 DNA follows: TGTGCCAGCAGCTTGGGGGGCAGGCGAATAATTTCAACAGATACGCAGTATTTT. Complete variable domain (other parts from reference TRBV5-8 and TRBJ2-3): EAGVTQSPTHLIKTRGQQATLRCSPISGHTSVYWYQQALGLGLQFLLWYDEGEERNRGNFPPRFSGRQFPNYSSELNVNALELEDSALYLCASSLGGRRIISTDTQYFGPGTRLTVL.